This TCR beta chain was retrieved from a study of OX40 agonist ivuxolimab in advanced cancers. Across the whole study: Treatment received earlier with anti-PD-1, anti-PD-L1 or anti-CTLA-4 agents was allowed, and over 35% had some.

Data came from immunoSEQ multiplex PCR; TCRdb stores just in-frame clones and leaves some out. The data contain about 70,000 clones, 80% to 90% of them singletons. Germline V gene sequence: CDR1 SGHDT, CDR2 YYEEEE. V lost 4 bases and J lost 2; bases outside the gene matches: 9. CDR3 length equals 16 residues. The study, taken as a whole, reports: The 0.1-3.0 mg/kg partial responders had among the lowest clonal expansion. Both CD4+ and CD8+ T cell populations in blood had undergone clonal expansion by week 6 at 0.1 to 3.0 mg/kg.

As to this clone: Its antigen is undetermined.

This clonotype was obtained from an adult with an advanced solid tumor such as melanoma, head and neck, liver or kidney cancer. Here the sequenced sample was CD4+ or CD8+ T cells sorted from blood, taken in a trial of the OX40 agonist ivuxolimab. V gene TRBV5-6 combines with J gene TRBJ1-5, with 7 bases fitting TRBD1. The CDR3 nucleotides read TGTGCCAGCAGCCGATCGGACGGACAGGGCAATCAGCCCCAGCATTTT. As protein: CASSRSDGQGNQPQHF.